This entry lists 13 T cell receptor beta chains sequenced from one sample in a study of blood T cell repertoires in COVID-19. Assay: immunoSEQ multiplex PCR; the TCRdb copy retains only in-frame clones and omits some. In the table there are about 290,000 clones, around four fifths of which are singletons. The sample taken for sequencing was peripheral blood. The source of these receptors is a woman aged 45-59 years with active or convalescent COVID-19.

The chain uses TRBV4-2 and TRBJ1-2; D is ambiguous. The CDR3 spans 19 residues. Trimming removed 4 bases at V and 0 bases at J, with 24 bases between. Germline assignment: CDR1 LGHNA and CDR2 YNFKEQ. The CDR3 protein is CASSRKSRGSLFTNYGYTF. CDR3 coding DNA: TGTGCCAGCAGCCGAAAAAGCCGGGGTAGCCTATTCACTAACTATGGCTACACCTTC.

The chain recombines TRBV19 with TRBJ2-1, with D possibly TRBD1 on 7 matching bases. The ends were cut back, 8 bases at V and 10 bases at J, with 18 bases in the middle. Per germline, CDR1 LNHDA and CDR2 SQIVND (reference sequence). This CDR3 region has 13 residues. The CDR3 reads CASGPRGATEQFF. The CDR3 DNA follows: TGTGCCAGTGGGCCCAGGGGGGCGACCGAGCAGTTCTTC.

This rearrangement joins TRBV5-6 to TRBJ1-1; 9 bases are shared with TRBD1. The germline V gene has CDR1 SGHDT and CDR2 YYEEEE. The CDR3 has 13 residues. The V and J ends lost 0 bases and 7 bases, in that order; junction bases with no gene match: 1. The CDR3 nucleotides read TGTGCCAGCAGCTTGGGACAGGGGGTTGAAGCTTTCTTT. Translating gives CASSLGQGVEAFF.

The gene calls are TRBV6-2 or TRBV6-3 and TRBJ1-1; D is uncertain. The germline V gene encodes CDR1 MNHEY and CDR2 SVGEGT. The CDR3 is made up of 16 amino acids. Trimming removed 5 bases at V and 0 bases at J, with 16 bases between. This chain's CDR3 is CASSRQRIDMNTEAFF. In DNA form, the CDR3 reads TGTGCCAGCAGTAGACAAAGGATCGACATGAACACTGAAGCTTTCTTT.

This clone has only one observation. The chain's CDR3 is CASSESGGSSYEQYF. The CDR3 DNA is TGTGCCAGCAGTGAATCCGGGGGAAGCTCCTACGAGCAGTACTTC. V is TRBV25-1 and J is TRBJ2-7; the D gene is possibly TRBD2 (6 bases). The CDR3 totals 15 residues. Germline V gene data show CDR1 as MGHDK and CDR2 as SYGVNS. The germline V and J ends were trimmed by 1 base and 0 bases, with 10 bases remaining between them.

This clone was recorded only once. V usage is TRBV6-5 and J usage is TRBJ2-7, with D perhaps matching TRBD1 (5 bases). Per the germline V gene, CDR1 is MNHEY and CDR2 is SVGAGI. The CDR3 covers 14 residues. V dropped 5 bases and J dropped 4 bases, with 15 bases sitting between them. Here the CDR3 DNA reads TGTGCCAGCAGTCCCGGTGCAGGGCGGTACGAGCAGTACTTC. Amino acids: CASSPGAGRYEQYF.

This chain joins TRBV21-1 and TRBJ2-5; TRBD2 is taken as the D call from the table, unchecked against the DNA. TRBV21-1 has pseudogene status. The CDR3 has 10 residues. CDR3 nucleotide sequence: TGTGCCCGGGAGAAGGAGACCCAGTACTTC. It encodes CAREKETQYF.

The chain joins TRBV4-2 to TRBJ2-3; a weak D match, TRBD2 (6 bases). The CDR3 runs 14 residues. The germline V gene encodes CDR1 LGHNA and CDR2 YNFKEQ. Trimming took 0 bases from V and 7 from J, leaving 11 bases between them. CDR3: CASSQEGGFNTQYF. The CDR3 nucleotides read TGTGCCAGCAGCCAAGAGGGGGGTTTTAATACGCAGTATTTT.

The chain is built from TRBV6-4 and TRBJ2-7, with D unclear. Germline lookup yields CDR1 MRHNA and CDR2 SNTAGT. V was pared by 6 bases and J by 1 base, with 4 bases between. The CDR3 contains 11 residues. The CDR3 sequence is CASSISYEQYF. CDR3 DNA: TGTGCCAGCAGCATTTCCTACGAGCAGTACTTC.

As regards this clone: This same CDR3 is encoded by further DNA sequences in the sample. This chain joins TRBV9 and TRBJ1-6; no reliable D call. Looked up from germline, CDR1 is SGDLS and CDR2 is YYNGEE. This CDR3 comprises 16 residues. Trimming cost V 0 bases and J 0 bases, with 7 bases left between them. The CDR3 coding sequence is TGTGCCAGCAGCGTAGGAACGAGCTCCTATAATTCACCCCTCCACTTT. Translation: CASSVGTSSYNSPLHF.

This clone is a singleton in its sample. V is TRBV7-8 and J is TRBJ1-1, with TRBD1 as a possible D gene (6 bases). This CDR3 is built from 17 residues. CDR1 SGHVS and CDR2 FQNEAQ come from the germline V gene. Between the trimmed V and J ends, which lost 5 bases and 0 bases, there was a span of 19 bases. CDR3 in DNA: TGTGCCAGCAGCGCACGAACCTCCTGGACAGTGAACACTGAAGCTTTCTTT. Protein: CASSARTSWTVNTEAFF.

A few counts support this clone. The rearrangement uses TRBV7-2 and TRBJ1-1; D might be TRBD1 (6 bases). V was clipped by 2 bases and J by 5 bases, with 12 bases between them. CDR3 length: 14 amino acids. Germline V lookup: CDR1 SGHTA, CDR2 FQGNSA. CDR3 coding DNA: TGTGCCAGCAGCTTACAGGGGCGGGGGACTGAAGCTTTCTTT. Encoded protein: CASSLQGRGTEAFF.

This chain joins TRBV7-9 and TRBJ1-3, with 10 bases identical to TRBD1. CDR1 is SEHNR, CDR2 FQNEAQ, per germline (reference sequence). J was trimmed by 0 bases and V by 2 bases; bases with no gene match: 10. This CDR3 region has 19 residues. The CDR3 reads CASSLPGQGPQSSGNTIYF. The CDR3 nucleotides read TGTGCCAGCAGCTTACCGGGACAGGGGCCACAGAGCTCTGGAAACACCATATATTTT.